The present TCR beta chain was sequenced within a study of CD8 T cells in ankylosing spondylitis. TCRdb processed the 5' RACE reads anew with MiXCR; each CDR3 protein has one entry. This sample has more than 100,000 distinct CDR3 sequences, with roughly an eighth found just once. V lost 7 bases, J lost 2 bases, and 11 bases lay in between. The CDR3 runs 13 residues. On this clonotype: The target antigen is unknown.

Study-level points and caveats: Disease-linked clones bore a CD8+ phenotype, appearing relatively rarely in peripheral blood.

What was sequenced was blood, either unsorted or a sorted T cell fraction (not recorded which). The genes are TRBV12-3 or TRBV12-4 and TRBJ1-2; D uncertain. This clonotype originated in a female donor with ankylosing spondylitis or in good health (not recorded which). Here the CDR3 reads CASMAPGNYGYTF. CDR3 nucleotide sequence: TGTGCCAGCATGGCACCGGGCAACTATGGCTACACCTTC.